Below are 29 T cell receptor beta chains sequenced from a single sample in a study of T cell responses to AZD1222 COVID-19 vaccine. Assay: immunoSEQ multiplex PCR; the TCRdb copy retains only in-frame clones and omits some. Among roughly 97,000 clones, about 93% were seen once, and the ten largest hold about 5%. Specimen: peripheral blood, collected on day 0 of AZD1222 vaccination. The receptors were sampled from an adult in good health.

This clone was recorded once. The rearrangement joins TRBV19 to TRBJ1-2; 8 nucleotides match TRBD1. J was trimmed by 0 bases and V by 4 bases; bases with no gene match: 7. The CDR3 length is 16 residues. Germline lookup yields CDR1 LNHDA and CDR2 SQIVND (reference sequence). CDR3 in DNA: TGTGCCAGTAGTACACAGGGGGGACGAACTAACTATGGCTACACCTTC. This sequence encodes CASSTQGGRTNYGYTF.

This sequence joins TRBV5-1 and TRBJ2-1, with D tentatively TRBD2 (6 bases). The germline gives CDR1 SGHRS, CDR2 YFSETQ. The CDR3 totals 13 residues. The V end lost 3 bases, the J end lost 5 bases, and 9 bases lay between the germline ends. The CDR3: CASSSLADNEQFF. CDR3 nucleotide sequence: TGCGCCAGCAGCTCTTTAGCGGACAATGAGCAGTTCTTC.

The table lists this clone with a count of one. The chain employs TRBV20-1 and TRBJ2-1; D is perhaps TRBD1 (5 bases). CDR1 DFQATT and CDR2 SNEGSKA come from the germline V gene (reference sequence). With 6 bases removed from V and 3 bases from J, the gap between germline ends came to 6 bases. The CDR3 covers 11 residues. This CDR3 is CSAGDYNEQFF. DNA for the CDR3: TGCAGTGCAGGGGACTACAATGAGCAGTTCTTC.

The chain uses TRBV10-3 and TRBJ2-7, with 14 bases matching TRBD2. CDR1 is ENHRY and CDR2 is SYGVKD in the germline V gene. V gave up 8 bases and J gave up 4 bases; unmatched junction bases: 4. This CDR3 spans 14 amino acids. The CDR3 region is CAIARTSGRYEQYF. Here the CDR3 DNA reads TGTGCCATCGCCCGGACTAGCGGGAGGTACGAGCAGTACTTC.

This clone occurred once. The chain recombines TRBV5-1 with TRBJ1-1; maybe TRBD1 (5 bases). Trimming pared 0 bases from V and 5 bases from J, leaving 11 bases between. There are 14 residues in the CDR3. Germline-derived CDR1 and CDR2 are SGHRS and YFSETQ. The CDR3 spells CASSLAPGNTEAFF. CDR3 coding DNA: TGCGCCAGCAGCTTGGCTCCAGGGAATACTGAAGCTTTCTTT.

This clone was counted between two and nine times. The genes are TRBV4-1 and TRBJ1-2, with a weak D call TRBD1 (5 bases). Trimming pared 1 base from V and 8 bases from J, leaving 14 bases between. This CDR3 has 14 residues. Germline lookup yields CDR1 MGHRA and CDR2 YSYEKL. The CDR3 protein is CASSQGDGARGYTF. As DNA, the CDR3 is TGCGCCAGCAGCCAAGGCGATGGGGCGCGGGGCTACACCTTC.

CDR3 sequence reads: CASSGTGTLYGYTF. For the CDR3, the DNA is TGTGCCAGCAGCGGGACAGGGACGCTCTATGGCTACACCTTC. The chain recombines TRBV2 with TRBJ1-2, with 9 bases aligning to TRBD1. Germline assignment: CDR1 SNHLY and CDR2 FYNNEI. This CDR3 comprises 14 residues. With 6 bases clipped from V and 4 bases from J, the junction kept 6 bases outside the gene matches.

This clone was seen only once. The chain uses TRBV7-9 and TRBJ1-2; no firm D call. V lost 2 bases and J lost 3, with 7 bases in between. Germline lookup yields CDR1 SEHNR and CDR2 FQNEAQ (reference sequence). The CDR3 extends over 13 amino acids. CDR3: CASSLSRDYGYTF. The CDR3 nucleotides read TGTGCCAGCAGCTTATCCCGGGACTATGGCTACACCTTC. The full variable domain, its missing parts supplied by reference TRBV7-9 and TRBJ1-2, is DTGVSQNPRHKITKRGQNVTFRCDPISEHNRLYWYRQTLGQGPEFLTYFQNEAQLEKSRLLSDRFSAERPKGSFSTLEIQRTEQGDSAMYLCASSLSRDYGYTFGSGTRLTVV.

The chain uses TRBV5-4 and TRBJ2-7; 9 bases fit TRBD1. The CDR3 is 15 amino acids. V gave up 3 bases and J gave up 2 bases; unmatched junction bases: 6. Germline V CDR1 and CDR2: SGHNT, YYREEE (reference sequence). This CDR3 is CASSSRTGVTYEQYF. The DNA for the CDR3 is TGTGCCAGCAGCTCCCGGACAGGGGTGACCTACGAGCAGTACTTC.

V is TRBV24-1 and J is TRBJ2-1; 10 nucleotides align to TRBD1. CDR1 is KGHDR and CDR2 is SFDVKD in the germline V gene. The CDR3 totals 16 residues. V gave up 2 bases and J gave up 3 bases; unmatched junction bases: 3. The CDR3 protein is CATSDSGTGVYNEQFF. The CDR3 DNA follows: TGTGCCACCAGTGATTCCGGGACAGGGGTCTACAATGAGCAGTTCTTC.

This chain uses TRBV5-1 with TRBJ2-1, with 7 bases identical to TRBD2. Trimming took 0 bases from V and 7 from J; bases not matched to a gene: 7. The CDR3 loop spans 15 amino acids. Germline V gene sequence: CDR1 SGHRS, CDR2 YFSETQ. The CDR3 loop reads CASSLGGLAGNEQFF. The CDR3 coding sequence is TGCGCCAGCAGCTTGGGAGGGTTAGCGGGTAATGAGCAGTTCTTC.

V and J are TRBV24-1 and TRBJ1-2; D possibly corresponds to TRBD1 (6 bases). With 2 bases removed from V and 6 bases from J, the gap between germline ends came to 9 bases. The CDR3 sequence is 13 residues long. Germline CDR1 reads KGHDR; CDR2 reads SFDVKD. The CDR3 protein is CATSDYRANGYTF. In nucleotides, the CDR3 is TGTGCCACCAGTGATTACAGGGCAAATGGCTACACCTTC.

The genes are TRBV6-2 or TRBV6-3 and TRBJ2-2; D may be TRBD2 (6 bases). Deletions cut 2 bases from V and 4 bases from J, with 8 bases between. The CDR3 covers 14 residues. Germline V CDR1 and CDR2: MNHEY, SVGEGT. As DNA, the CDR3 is TGTGCCAGCAGTTACATGGGGGGCACCGGGGAGCTGTTTTTT. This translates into CASSYMGGTGELFF.

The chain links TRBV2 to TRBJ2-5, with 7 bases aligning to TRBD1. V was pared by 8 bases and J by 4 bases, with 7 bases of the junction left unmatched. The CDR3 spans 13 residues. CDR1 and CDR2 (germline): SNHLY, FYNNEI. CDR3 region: CASGGQVGETQYF. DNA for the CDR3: TGTGCCAGCGGTGGACAGGTGGGAGAGACCCAGTACTTC.

The CDR3 nucleotides read TGTGCCAGCAGTTACTTACCAAGGGAGACCCAGTACTTC. It yields the protein CASSYLPRETQYF. The V call is TRBV6-5, the J call TRBJ2-5; D not resolved. Trimming left V 1 base short and J 5 bases short, with 8 bases between. Per the germline V gene, CDR1 is MNHEY and CDR2 is SVGAGI. This CDR3 spans 13 amino acids.

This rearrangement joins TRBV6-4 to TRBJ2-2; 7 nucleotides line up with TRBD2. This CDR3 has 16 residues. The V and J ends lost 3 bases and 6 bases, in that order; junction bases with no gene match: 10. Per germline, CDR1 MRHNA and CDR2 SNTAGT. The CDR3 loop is CASSEREARGAGELFF. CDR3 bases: TGTGCCAGCAGTGAACGGGAGGCCCGGGGGGCCGGGGAGCTGTTTTTT.

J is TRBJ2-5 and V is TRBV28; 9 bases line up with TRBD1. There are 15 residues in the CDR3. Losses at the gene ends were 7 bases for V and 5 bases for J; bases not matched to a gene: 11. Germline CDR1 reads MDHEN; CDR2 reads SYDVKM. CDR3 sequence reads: CASNIGGTGFETQYF. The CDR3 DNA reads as TGTGCCAGCAACATTGGCGGGACAGGGTTCGAGACCCAGTACTTC. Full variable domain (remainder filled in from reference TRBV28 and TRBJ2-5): DVKVTQSSRYLVKRTGEKVFLECVQDMDHENMFWYRQDPGLGLRLIYFSYDVKMKEKGDIPEGYSVSREKKERFSLILESASTNQTSMYLCASNIGGTGFETQYFGPGTRLLVL.

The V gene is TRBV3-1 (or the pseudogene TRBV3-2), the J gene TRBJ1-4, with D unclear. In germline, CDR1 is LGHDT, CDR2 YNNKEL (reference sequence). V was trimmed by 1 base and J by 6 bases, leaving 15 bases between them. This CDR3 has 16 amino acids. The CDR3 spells CASSQGPRTTDEKLFF. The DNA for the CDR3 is TGTGCCAGCAGCCAAGGCCCCAGGACTACAGATGAAAAACTGTTTTTT.

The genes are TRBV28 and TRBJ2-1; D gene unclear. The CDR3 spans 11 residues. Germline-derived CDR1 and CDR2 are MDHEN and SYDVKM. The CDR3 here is CKVRSYNEQFF. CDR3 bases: TGTAAGGTCCGCTCCTACAATGAGCAGTTCTTC.

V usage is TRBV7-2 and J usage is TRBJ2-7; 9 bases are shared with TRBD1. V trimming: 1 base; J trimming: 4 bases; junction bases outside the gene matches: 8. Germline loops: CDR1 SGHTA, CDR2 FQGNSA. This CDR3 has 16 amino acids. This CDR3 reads CASSLDPGTGKYEQYF. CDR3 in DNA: TGTGCCAGCAGCTTAGACCCCGGGACAGGGAAGTACGAGCAGTACTTC.

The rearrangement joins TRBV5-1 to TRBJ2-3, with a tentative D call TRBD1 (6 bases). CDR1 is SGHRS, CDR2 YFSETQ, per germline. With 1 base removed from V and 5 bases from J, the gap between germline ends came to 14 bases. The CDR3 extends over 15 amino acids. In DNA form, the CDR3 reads TGCGCCAGCAGCTTGACAGGGAAGACACAAGATACGCAGTATTTT. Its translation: CASSLTGKTQDTQYF.

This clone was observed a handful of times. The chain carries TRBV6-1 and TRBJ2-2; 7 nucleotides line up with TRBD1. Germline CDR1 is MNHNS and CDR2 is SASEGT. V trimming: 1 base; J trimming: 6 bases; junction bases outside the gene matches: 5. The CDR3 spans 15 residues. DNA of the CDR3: TGTGCCAGCAGTGAAGGGATAGGGGGCGCCGGGGAGCTGTTTTTT. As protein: CASSEGIGGAGELFF.

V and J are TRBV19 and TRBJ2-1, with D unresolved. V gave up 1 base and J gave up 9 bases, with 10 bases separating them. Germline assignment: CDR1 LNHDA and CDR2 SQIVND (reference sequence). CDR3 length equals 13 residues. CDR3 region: CASSIASPPEQFF. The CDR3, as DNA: TGTGCCAGTAGTATAGCCTCGCCCCCTGAGCAGTTCTTC.

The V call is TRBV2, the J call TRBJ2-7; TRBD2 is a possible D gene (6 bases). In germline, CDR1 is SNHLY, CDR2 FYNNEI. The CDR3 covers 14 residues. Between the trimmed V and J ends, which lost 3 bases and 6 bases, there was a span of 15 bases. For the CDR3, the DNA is TGTGCCAGCAGTGAGGGGCAGCTAGCGCCCGAGCAGTACTTC. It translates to CASSEGQLAPEQYF.

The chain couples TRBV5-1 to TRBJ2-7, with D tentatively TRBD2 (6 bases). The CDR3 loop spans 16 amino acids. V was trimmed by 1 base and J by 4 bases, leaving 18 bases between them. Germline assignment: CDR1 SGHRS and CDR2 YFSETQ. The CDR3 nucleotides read TGCGCCAGCAGCTTGTCCCCCGGGACTCACCCTTACGAGCAGTACTTC. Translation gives CASSLSPGTHPYEQYF. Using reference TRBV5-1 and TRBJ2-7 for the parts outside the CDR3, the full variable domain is KAGVTQTPRYLIKTRGQQVTLSCSPISGHRSVSWYQQTPGQGLQFLFEYFSETQRNKGNFPGRFSGRQFSNSRSEMNVSTLELGDSALYLCASSLSPGTHPYEQYFGPGTRLTVT.

The CDR3, as DNA: TGTGCCAGCAGTCTAGGGGGTTCGGTGCACGAGCAGTACTTC. It translates to CASSLGGSVHEQYF. The chain links TRBV28 to TRBJ2-7; the D gene is possibly TRBD1 (6 bases). V was cut by 5 bases and J by 5 bases, with 16 bases left in between. The CDR3 has 14 amino acids. Germline lookup yields CDR1 MDHEN and CDR2 SYDVKM. Supplemented by reference TRBV28 and TRBJ2-7, the full variable domain reads DVKVTQSSRYLVKRTGEKVFLECVQDMDHENMFWYRQDPGLGLRLIYFSYDVKMKEKGDIPEGYSVSREKKERFSLILESASTNQTSMYLCASSLGGSVHEQYFGPGTRLTVT.

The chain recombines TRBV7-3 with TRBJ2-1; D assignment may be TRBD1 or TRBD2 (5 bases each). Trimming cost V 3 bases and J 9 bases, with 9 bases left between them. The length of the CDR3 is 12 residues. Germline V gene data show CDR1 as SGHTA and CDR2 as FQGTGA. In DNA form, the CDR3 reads TGTGCCAGCAGCTTCTCCGGGACTGAGCAGTTCTTC. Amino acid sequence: CASSFSGTEQFF.

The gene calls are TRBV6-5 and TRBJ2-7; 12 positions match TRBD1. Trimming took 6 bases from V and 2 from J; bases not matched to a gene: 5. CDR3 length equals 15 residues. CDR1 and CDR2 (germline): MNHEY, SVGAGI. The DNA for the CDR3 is TGTGCCAGCAGAGAGGGACAGGGGGCCGCCTACGAGCAGTACTTC. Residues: CASREGQGAAYEQYF.

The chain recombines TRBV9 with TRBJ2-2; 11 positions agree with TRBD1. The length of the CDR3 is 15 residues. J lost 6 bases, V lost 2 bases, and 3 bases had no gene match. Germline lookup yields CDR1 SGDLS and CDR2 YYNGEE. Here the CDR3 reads CASSVRTGGAGELFF. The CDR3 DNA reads TGTGCCAGCAGCGTCCGGACAGGGGGCGCCGGGGAGCTGTTTTTT.